Listed here are 22 T cell receptor beta chains from one sample, sequenced in a study of breast tumors, draining lymph nodes, adjacent tissues. Breast cancer patients provided tissue from their axillary draining lymph nodes. In TCRdb, the multiplex PCR reads were re-called with MiXCR into one record per CDR3 protein. The table includes around 300,000 distinct CDR3 sequences, over 30% detected once. The material sequenced was axillary lymph node tissue. The source of these receptors is a female donor with breast cancer. Some clones in this sample may be carry-over from other donors' samples.

There are a few counts of this clonotype. A read error may be the cause here, since a much bigger clone is one base away. The chain carries TRBV9 and TRBJ2-6; 9 bases are shared with TRBD2. The germline V gene encodes CDR1 SGDLS and CDR2 YYNGEE. There are 19 residues in the CDR3. In DNA form, the CDR3 reads TGTGCCAGCAGCGAGAGACTAGCGGTTTCTTCCTCTGCGGCCAACGTCCTGACTTTC. Translation gives CASSERLAVSSSAANVLTF.

V usage is TRBV20-1 and J usage is TRBJ2-3, with 9 bases identical to TRBD1. With 6 bases clipped from V and 11 bases from J, the junction kept 15 bases outside the gene matches. Germline V gives CDR1 DFQATT, CDR2 SNEGSKA (reference sequence). The CDR3 totals 14 residues. The CDR3 coding sequence is TGCAGTGCCTGGACAGGGGTCGCCTACAATGAGCAGTATTTT. Its protein product is CSAWTGVAYNEQYF.

In this sample, this clonotype turned up a few times. The chain is built from TRBV5-6 and TRBJ1-2, with a tentative D call TRBD1 (5 bases). Germline CDR1 SGHDT, CDR2 YYEEEE. Trimming shortened V by 0 bases and J by 2 bases, and 11 bases separated the two germline ends. This CDR3 has 15 amino acids. The CDR3 protein is CASSLGGVGNYGYTF. The CDR3, as DNA: TGTGCCAGCAGCTTGGGGGGGGTTGGGAACTATGGCTACACCTTC.

This clonotype was recorded only once. V is TRBV5-5 and J is TRBJ1-1; perhaps TRBD1 as D (5 bases). Trimming took 1 base from V and 2 from J, leaving 9 bases between them. The CDR3 runs to 14 residues. The V gene's germline CDR1 is SGHKS and CDR2 YYEKEE (reference sequence). The CDR3, as DNA: TGTGCCAGCAGCTTGTGGGACGGTAACACTGAAGCTTTCTTT. Its protein product is CASSLWDGNTEAFF.

The chain combines TRBV4-2 with TRBJ2-3; 10 bases fit TRBD2. Per the germline V gene, CDR1 is LGHNA and CDR2 is YNFKEQ. Trimming took 0 bases from V and 0 from J; bases not matched to a gene: 12. This CDR3 comprises 20 residues. CDR3 in DNA: TGTGCCAGCAGCCAAGAAATCCCAGCGGGAGGGATTACTAGCACAGATACGCAGTATTTT. Amino acids: CASSQEIPAGGITSTDTQYF.

This clonotype was detected many times. The gene calls are TRBV19 and TRBJ2-3; unclear D gene. The germline V gene has CDR1 LNHDA and CDR2 SQIVND (reference sequence). The CDR3 has 16 residues. V lost 3 bases and J lost 4, with 17 bases in between. The CDR3 region has the DNA TGTGCCAGTAGTATTTGGCAAGCATTGGGGTCAGATACGCAGTATTTT. It translates to CASSIWQALGSDTQYF. The variable domain in full, with the rest retrieved from reference TRBV19 and TRBJ2-3, is DGGITQSPKYLFRKEGQNVTLSCEQNLNHDAMYWYRQDPGQGLRLIYYSQIVNDFQKGDIAEGYSVSREKKESFPLTVTSAQKNPTAFYLCASSIWQALGSDTQYFGPGTRLTVL.

This sequence joins TRBV12-3 or TRBV12-4 and TRBJ2-7; 10 bases line up with TRBD2. Germline trimming cut 3 bases from V and 0 bases from J; bases unmatched to any gene: 8. CDR3 length: 17 amino acids. The CDR3 region is CASSFTASGGNSYEQYF. In DNA form, the CDR3 reads TGTGCCAGCAGTTTTACGGCTAGCGGGGGAAACTCCTACGAGCAGTACTTC.

J is TRBJ2-3 and V is TRBV19; D ambiguous. The CDR3 is 13 amino acids. V shed 3 bases and J shed 5 bases, with 9 bases lying between them. Germline CDR1 LNHDA, CDR2 SQIVND (reference sequence). The CDR3 spells CASSIKVLDTQYF. The CDR3 region has the DNA TGTGCCAGTAGTATTAAAGTTCTAGATACGCAGTATTTT.

In its sample, this clonotype was seen many times. This rearrangement joins TRBV5-1 to TRBJ2-2; 8 bases agree with TRBD2. The germline CDR1 and CDR2 sequences are SGHRS and YFSETQ. This CDR3 has 17 amino acids. V was pared by 0 bases and J by 0 bases, with 4 bases of the junction left unmatched. CDR3 DNA sequence: TGCGCCAGCAGCTTGGTGGCGACTAGCGCGAACACCGGGGAGCTGTTTTTT. As protein: CASSLVATSANTGELFF.

This clonotype was counted at least ten times. V and J are TRBV13 and TRBJ2-7; 8 nucleotides line up with TRBD2. The CDR3 is 13 amino acids. In germline, CDR1 is PRHDT, CDR2 FYEKMQ (reference sequence). V lost 6 bases and J lost 4; bases outside the gene matches: 5. CDR3 bases: TGTGCCAGCAGTGGGACTAGAAGGTACGAGCAGTACTTC. Residues: CASSGTRRYEQYF.

This clonotype was recorded many times. The V call is TRBV6-5, the J call TRBJ1-2, with D perhaps matching TRBD1 (5 bases). The V end was cut by 7 bases, the J end by 2 bases, with 17 bases between. The CDR3 is made up of 15 amino acids. The germline V gene has CDR1 MNHEY and CDR2 SVGAGI. CDR3 in amino acids: CASKPLLGANYGYTF. The CDR3 bases are TGTGCCAGCAAGCCATTACTCGGGGCGAACTATGGCTACACCTTC.

Many counts were recorded for this clonotype. The chain recombines TRBV10-3 with TRBJ1-4; the D is unclear. The V gene lost 0 bases and the J gene lost 3 bases, with 5 bases spanning the gap. The CDR3 length is 14 residues. Germline CDR1 is ENHRY and CDR2 is SYGVKD. CDR3 residues: CAISESTANEKLFF. In nucleotides, the CDR3 is TGTGCCATCAGTGAGTCAACAGCTAATGAAAAACTGTTTTTT.

This clonotype was observed at least ten times. This rearrangement joins TRBV30 to TRBJ1-2; D call uncertain. The CDR3 is 12 residues long. V was pared by 0 bases and J by 1 base, with 3 bases between. In germline, CDR1 is GTSNPN, CDR2 SVGIG (reference sequence). The CDR3 sequence is CAWSVHNYGYTF. CDR3 sequence (DNA): TGTGCCTGGAGTGTACATAACTATGGCTACACCTTC.

Concerning this clonotype: A clone one base away is much larger, so this may be a read error. This sequence joins TRBV6-6 and TRBJ2-1; D is ambiguous. CDR3 length: 11 residues. With 8 bases removed from V and 6 bases from J, the gap between germline ends came to 8 bases. Per the germline V gene, CDR1 is MNHNY and CDR2 is SVGAGI (reference sequence). The CDR3 DNA reads as TGTGCCAGCGGCAAAGTCAATGAGCAGTTCTTC. It specifies CASGKVNEQFF.

This clonotype has ten or more counts. This chain joins TRBV7-6 and TRBJ2-5, with D maybe TRBD2 (6 bases). Between the trimmed V and J ends, which lost 1 base and 2 bases, there was a span of 11 bases. Germline assignment: CDR1 SGHVS and CDR2 FNYEAQ. This CDR3 has 15 residues. The CDR3: CASSLEWGEQETQYF. CDR3 nucleotide sequence: TGTGCCAGCAGCTTAGAGTGGGGGGAACAAGAGACCCAGTACTTC.

Points on this clonotype: This sequence may be a read error, since a much larger clone differs from it by one base. This chain joins TRBV20-1 and TRBJ2-1; D not certain. Trimming pared 3 bases from V and 2 bases from J, leaving 11 bases between. Germline V gene data show CDR1 as DFQATT and CDR2 as SNEGSKA (reference sequence). This CDR3 region has 14 residues. The CDR3 DNA sequence: TGCAGTGCTAGCTCAGAAATCCCCTACAATGAGCAGTTCTTC. Amino acids: CSASSEIPYNEQFF.

The table lists this clonotype with many counts. This may be a read error: a much more frequent sequence differs by one nucleotide. The chain employs TRBV9 and TRBJ2-7, with D perhaps matching TRBD2 (6 bases). The CDR3 loop spans 14 amino acids. Germline CDR1 SGDLS, CDR2 YYNGEE. The CDR3 bases are TGTGCCAGCAGCGTAGGTACGGAGGGCTACGAGCAGTCCTTC. This sequence encodes CASSVGTEGYEQSF.

This clonotype was counted a few times. The chain couples TRBV5-5 to TRBJ2-1; D possibly corresponds to TRBD1 (6 bases). Trimming removed 1 base from V and 9 bases from J, with 17 bases in between. CDR1 and CDR2 (germline): SGHKS, YYEKEE (reference sequence). The CDR3 contains 15 residues. The CDR3: CASSLTGTHRSEQFF. Written as DNA, the CDR3 is TGTGCCAGCAGCTTGACCGGGACACATCGAAGTGAGCAGTTCTTC.

This clonotype appeared many times. The chain couples TRBV2 to TRBJ1-3; D ambiguous. V lost 6 bases and J lost 0, with 18 bases in between. Germline loops: CDR1 SNHLY, CDR2 FYNNEI. This CDR3 has 17 amino acids. As DNA, the CDR3 is TGTGCCAGCAGCGGAAACCGTAGGGCAGACTCTGGAAACACCATATATTTT. Its translation: CASSGNRRADSGNTIYF.

This clonotype was detected many times. This chain links TRBV11-3 with TRBJ1-2; TRBD1 is a possible D gene (6 bases). Trimming removed 4 bases from V and 1 base from J, with 13 bases in between. Germline CDR1 is SGHNT and CDR2 is YENEEA. The CDR3 consists of 15 residues. The CDR3 coding sequence is TGTGCCAGCAGCTCCGGACAGAGGGGTAACTATGGCTACACCTTC. This sequence encodes CASSSGQRGNYGYTF.

A remark on this clonotype: An end of the junction does not agree with germline; a read error may underlie this. The chain is built from TRBV5-1 and TRBJ1-2; 11 bases match TRBD1. There are 14 residues in the CDR3. Germline CDR1 reads SGHRS; CDR2 reads YFSETQ. The CDR3 DNA reads as TGCGCCAGCAGCGTAACCGGGACAGGGGGTGGCTACGCCTTC. This sequence encodes CASSVTGTGGGYAF. The full variable domain, with the rest looked up from reference TRBV5-1 and TRBJ1-2, is KAGVTQTPRYLIKTRGQQVTLSCSPISGHRSVSWYQQTPGQGLQFLFEYFSETQRNKGNFPGRFSGRQFSNSRSEMNVSTLELGDSALYLCASSVTGTGGGYAFGSGTRLTVV.

This clonotype was recorded at least ten times. The V gene is TRBV24-1, the J gene TRBJ2-1; D is unresolved. Trimming shortened V by 1 base and J by 9 bases, and 6 bases separated the two germline ends. This CDR3 comprises 12 residues. Germline CDR1 is KGHDR and CDR2 is SFDVKD. The CDR3 DNA follows: TGTGCCACCAGTGATTTCACGCGTGAGCAGTTCTTC. Translated, it gives CATSDFTREQFF.